These T cell receptor beta chains were read from a single sample in a study of T-cell memory formation after mild COVID-19. MiXCR was run by TCRdb on the 5' RACE reads, yielding one entry per CDR3 protein. Among under 300,000 distinct CDR3 sequences listed, 8.5% to 9.5% were seen once. Sequencing was carried out using PBMCs or a T cell subset sorted from them (not recorded which). The source is a man aged 18 to 29 who had mild COVID-19 (a few samples of this study predate the infection). Cell type and time point are not known. CDR3s include the opening cysteine and the closing phenylalanine or tryptophan. D genes are given only for firm matches. Size tells how often a clone was seen (once, few, many) or the class of an expanded clone, and some rows leave it out.

CASSQGTGGAGYGYTF,TGCGCCAGCAGCCAAGGAACAGGGGGCGCCGGCTATGGCTACACCTTC,TRBV4-1,16,TRBJ1-2,TRBD1,-
CATSRLPGQSNEKLFF,TGTGCCACCAGCAGATTGCCGGGACAGTCTAATGAAAAACTGTTTTTT,TRBV15,16,TRBJ1-4,TRBD1,-
CASSPPGQGYEKLFF,TGTGCCAGCTCACCCCCGGGACAGGGGTATGAAAAACTGTTTTTT,TRBV18,15,TRBJ1-4,TRBD1,few
CSARAPGARNIQYF,TGCAGTGCTAGAGCTCCGGGGGCGAGAAACATTCAGTACTTC,TRBV20-1,14,TRBJ2-4,-,-
CASSQGGGFGETQYF,TGTGCCAGCAGCCAAGGAGGAGGGTTTGGCGAGACCCAGTACTTC,TRBV3-1,15,TRBJ2-5,-,few
CASSLIVPYESTDTQYF,TGTGCCAGCAGCTTAATAGTCCCCTATGAGAGCACAGATACGCAGTATTTT,TRBV7-2,17,TRBJ2-3,-,many
CAWSVPHNSPLHF,TGTGCCTGGAGTGTACCCCATAATTCACCCCTCCACTTT,TRBV30,13,TRBJ1-6,-,-
CSALPQQETQYF,TGCAGTGCCCTCCCCCAACAAGAGACCCAGTACTTC,TRBV20-1,12,TRBJ2-5,-,many
CASSRTTGGGGAFF,TGTGCCAGCAGCAGAACCACAGGGGGAGGAGGAGCTTTCTTT,TRBV12-3/TRBV12-4,14,TRBJ1-1,TRBD1,-
CASRLNREETQYF,TGCGCCAGCCGCCTGAACAGGGAGGAGACCCAGTACTTC,TRBV4-1,13,TRBJ2-5,-,few
CASRLTGSSNQPQHF,TGTGCCAGCAGACTAACAGGGTCTAGCAATCAGCCCCAGCATTTT,TRBV12-3/TRBV12-4,15,TRBJ1-5,-,few
CAWTLGSADTQYF,TGTGCCTGGACCCTGGGGAGTGCAGATACGCAGTATTTT,TRBV30,13,TRBJ2-3,-,few
CASSIRDTYTGELFF,TGTGCCAGCAGTATCCGGGACACCTACACCGGGGAGCTGTTTTTT,TRBV12-3/TRBV12-4,15,TRBJ2-2,-,few
CASSGRQGMHGYTF,TGTGCCAGCAGCGGAAGACAGGGGATGCATGGCTACACCTTC,TRBV7-2,14,TRBJ1-2,TRBD1,-
CASSQDNRGADNSPLHF,TGCGCCAGCAGCCAAGATAATAGGGGGGCCGATAATTCACCCCTCCACTTT,TRBV4-1,17,TRBJ1-6,-,-
CASSLDRQGNGYTF,TGTGCCAGCAGCTTAGATCGCCAGGGTAACGGCTACACCTTC,TRBV7-2,14,TRBJ1-2,-,-
CASSHRAGGGNYGYTF,TGTGCCAGCAGTCACCGGGCGGGTGGGGGTAACTATGGCTACACCTTC,TRBV6-5,16,TRBJ1-2,-,few
CSARDPGRPEAFF,TGCAGTGCTAGAGATCCGGGGAGACCTGAAGCTTTCTTT,TRBV20-1,13,TRBJ1-1,-,-
CASSPSSTSSDTQYF,TGTGCCAGCAGTCCTAGTAGCACCTCCTCGGATACGCAGTATTTT,TRBV12-3/TRBV12-4,15,TRBJ2-3,-,few
CATSDRTVFSGANVLTF,TGTGCCACCAGTGACCGTACAGTTTTCTCTGGGGCCAACGTCCTGACTTTC,TRBV24-1,17,TRBJ2-6,-,-
CASSQVNLGFQKGETQYF,TGCGCCAGCAGCCAAGTCAATTTGGGGTTTCAGAAAGGAGAGACCCAGTACTTC,TRBV4-1,18,TRBJ2-5,-,many
CASSLGLTAGRSYNEQFF,TGTGCCAGCAGCTTAGGGTTGACGGCGGGGCGATCCTACAATGAGCAGTTCTTC,TRBV7-9,18,TRBJ2-1,-,-
CASSLGGRNIQYF,TGTGCCAGCAGCTTAGGGGGACGGAACATTCAGTACTTC,TRBV5-5,13,TRBJ2-4,-,few
CASSLVFGVPDTQYF,TGTGCCAGCAGCTTAGTTTTTGGGGTCCCAGATACGCAGTATTTT,TRBV7-8,15,TRBJ2-3,-,many
CASSLETGTTEAFF,TGCGCCAGCAGCTTGGAAACAGGCACCACTGAAGCTTTCTTT,TRBV5-1,14,TRBJ1-1,-,few
CASSPYPASGTSTDTQYF,TGTGCCAGCAGCCCCTACCCAGCCAGCGGCACTAGCACAGATACGCAGTATTTT,TRBV7-2,18,TRBJ2-3,-,-
CASSLDVMGQYF,TGTGCCAGCAGCTTAGATGTCATGGGCCAGTACTTC,TRBV7-2,12,TRBJ2-5,-,many
CASSLLWGGNNEQFF,TGTGCCAGCAGCTTATTGTGGGGGGGAAACAATGAGCAGTTCTTC,TRBV11-2,15,TRBJ2-1,TRBD2,few
CSAYQGAAGANVLTF,TGCAGTGCTTACCAGGGGGCTGCTGGGGCCAACGTCCTGACTTTC,TRBV20-1,15,TRBJ2-6,TRBD1,-
CASSYPTGQLEKLFF,TGTGCCAGCAGTTACCCAACGGGACAGCTGGAAAAACTGTTTTTT,TRBV6-6,15,TRBJ1-4,TRBD1,few
CASSFQGTEAFF,TGTGCCAGCAGCTTTCAGGGCACTGAAGCTTTCTTT,TRBV7-2,12,TRBJ1-1,-,few
CASSSRQGFYGYTF,TGTGCCAGCAGCTCACGACAGGGCTTCTATGGCTACACCTTC,TRBV7-2,14,TRBJ1-2,TRBD1,many
CASSQKRGRTSAIYNEQFF,TGTGCCAGCAGTCAAAAGCGGGGGCGGACAAGTGCAATCTACAATGAGCAGTTCTTC,TRBV6-2/TRBV6-3,19,TRBJ2-1,TRBD2,few
CASSPRSTGTGTEAFF,TGTGCCAGCAGTCCCAGGAGCACAGGGACGGGCACTGAAGCTTTCTTT,TRBV2,16,TRBJ1-1,-,few